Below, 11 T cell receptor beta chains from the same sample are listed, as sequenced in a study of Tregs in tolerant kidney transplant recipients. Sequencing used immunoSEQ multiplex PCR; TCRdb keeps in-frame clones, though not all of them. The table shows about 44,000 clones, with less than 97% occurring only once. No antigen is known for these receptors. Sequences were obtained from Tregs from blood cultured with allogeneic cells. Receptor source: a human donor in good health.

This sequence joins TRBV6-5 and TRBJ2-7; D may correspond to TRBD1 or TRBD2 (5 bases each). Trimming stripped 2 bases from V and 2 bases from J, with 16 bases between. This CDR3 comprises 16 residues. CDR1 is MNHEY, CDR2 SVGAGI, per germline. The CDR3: CASSYPGRDGTYEQYF. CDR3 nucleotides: TGTGCCAGCAGTTACCCAGGCCGGGACGGGACCTACGAGCAGTACTTC.

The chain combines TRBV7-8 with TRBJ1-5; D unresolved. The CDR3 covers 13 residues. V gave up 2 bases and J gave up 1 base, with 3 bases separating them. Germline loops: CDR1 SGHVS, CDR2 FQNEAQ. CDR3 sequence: CASSLWSNQPQHF. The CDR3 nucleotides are TGTGCCAGCAGCTTATGGAGCAATCAGCCCCAGCATTTT.

CDR3 nucleotides: TGTGCCAGCAGCTTGATAGGGGGCTTTGGGTTTAGGTCACCCCTCCACTTT. Protein sequence: CASSLIGGFGFRSPLHF. The chain carries TRBV5-5 and TRBJ1-6, with 7 bases matching TRBD1. The CDR3 consists of 17 residues. The ends lost 1 base at V and 10 bases at J; junction bases unmatched: 14. Germline V gene lookup returns CDR1 SGHKS and CDR2 YYEKEE (reference sequence).

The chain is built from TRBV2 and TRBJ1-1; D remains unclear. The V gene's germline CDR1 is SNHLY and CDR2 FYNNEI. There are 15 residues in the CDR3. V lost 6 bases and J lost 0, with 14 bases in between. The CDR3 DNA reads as TGTGCCAGCAGGGATCGGGTCGGGTTGAACACTGAAGCTTTCTTT. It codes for CASRDRVGLNTEAFF.

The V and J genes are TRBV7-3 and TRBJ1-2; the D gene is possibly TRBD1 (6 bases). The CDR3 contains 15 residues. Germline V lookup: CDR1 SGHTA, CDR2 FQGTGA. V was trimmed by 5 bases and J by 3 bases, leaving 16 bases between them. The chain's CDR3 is CASSLGHRVDYGYTF. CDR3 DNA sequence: TGTGCCAGCAGCCTAGGGCACAGGGTCGACTATGGCTACACCTTC.

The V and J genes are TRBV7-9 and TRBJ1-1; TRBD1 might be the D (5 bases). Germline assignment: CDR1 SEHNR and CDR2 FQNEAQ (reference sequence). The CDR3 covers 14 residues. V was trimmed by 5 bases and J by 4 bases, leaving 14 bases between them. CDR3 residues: CASSPGFGGTEAFF. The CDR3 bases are TGTGCCAGCAGCCCCGGGTTTGGGGGCACTGAAGCTTTCTTT. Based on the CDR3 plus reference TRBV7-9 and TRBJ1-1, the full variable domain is DTGVSQNPRHKITKRGQNVTFRCDPISEHNRLYWYRQTLGQGPEFLTYFQNEAQLEKSRLLSDRFSAERPKGSFSTLEIQRTEQGDSAMYLCASSPGFGGTEAFFGQGTRLTVV.

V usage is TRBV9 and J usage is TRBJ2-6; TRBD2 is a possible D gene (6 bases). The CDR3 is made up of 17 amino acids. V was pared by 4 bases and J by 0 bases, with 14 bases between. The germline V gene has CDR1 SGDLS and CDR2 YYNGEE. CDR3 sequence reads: CASSPRDFNSGANVLTF. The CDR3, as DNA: TGTGCCAGCAGCCCTCGGGACTTTAACTCTGGGGCCAACGTCCTGACTTTC.

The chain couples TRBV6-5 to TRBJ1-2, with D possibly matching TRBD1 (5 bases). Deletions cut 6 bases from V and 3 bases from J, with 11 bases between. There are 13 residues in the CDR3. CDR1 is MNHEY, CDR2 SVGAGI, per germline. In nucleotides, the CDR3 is TGTGCCAGCAGACCCCCGGGGGACTATGGCTACACCTTC. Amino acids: CASRPPGDYGYTF.

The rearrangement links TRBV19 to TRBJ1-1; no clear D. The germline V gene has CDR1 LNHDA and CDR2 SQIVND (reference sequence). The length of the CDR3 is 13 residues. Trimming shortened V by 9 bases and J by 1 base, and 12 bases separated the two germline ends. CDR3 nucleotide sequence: TGTGCCAGCGGTATGAGGCGGAACACTGAAGCTTTCTTT. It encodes CASGMRRNTEAFF.

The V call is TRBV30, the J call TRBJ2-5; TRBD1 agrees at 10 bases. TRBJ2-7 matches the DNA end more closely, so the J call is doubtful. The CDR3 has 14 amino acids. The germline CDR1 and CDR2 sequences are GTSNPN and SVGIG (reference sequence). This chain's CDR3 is CATYPGTGAYEQYF. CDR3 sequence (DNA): TGTGCCACTTACCCCGGGACAGGGGCCTACGAGCAGTACTTC.

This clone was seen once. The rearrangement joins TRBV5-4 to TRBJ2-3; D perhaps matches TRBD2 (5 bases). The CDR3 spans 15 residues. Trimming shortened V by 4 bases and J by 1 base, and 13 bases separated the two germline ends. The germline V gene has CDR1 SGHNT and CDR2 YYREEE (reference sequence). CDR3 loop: CASSAGRSGTDTQYF. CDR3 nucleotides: TGTGCCAGCAGCGCTGGACGTAGCGGCACAGATACGCAGTATTTT.